This T cell receptor (beta chain) was sequenced in a study of blood T cell repertoires in COVID-19. Trimming removed 6 bases from V and 2 bases from J, with 7 bases in between. Per germline, CDR1 SGHTA and CDR2 FQGNSA. This CDR3 is built from 13 residues. Repertoires were generated with immunoSEQ multiplex PCR, while TCRdb's copy carries only in-frame clones and drops some. The sample comprises some 370,000 clones, approximately 89% of which are singletons, and about 10% rests with the top ten. Enrolment of Seattle patients took place during active infection, and they were followed longitudinally. The source is a woman aged 25 to 39 with COVID-19, enrolled during active disease. Sequenced sample: peripheral blood. This chain connects TRBV7-2 to TRBJ2-2, with D hard to call. This chain's CDR3 is CASRAHNTGELFF. For the CDR3, the DNA is TGTGCCAGCAGGGCACACAACACCGGGGAGCTGTTTTTT.